This TCR beta chain was identified during a study of T-cell reconstitution after alpha-beta-depleted transplantation in children (dated by TCRdb to about 2016). Regarding the research as a whole: The study quantitatively tracked T-cell immune reconstitution after TCRalphabeta/CD19-depleted allogeneic hematopoietic cell transplantation in children using TCR repertoire profiling. Overall study results and their limits: The apparently early recovery of alphabetaT-cell counts about two months after transplant reportedly depended on only several hundred rapidly expanded clones that came from non-depleted graft cells. Hyperexpanded clone frequencies declined over subsequent months; after one year, T-cell counts and TCRbeta diversity were mostly attributed to newly produced T cells. In some patients, high TCRbeta diversity at day 60 was attributed to recipient T cells and intrathymic progenitors that had survived conditioning.

This clonotype was counted at least ten times. What antigen it recognizes has not been identified. The sample holds no much larger clone one base away, and base qualities are not on file. Trimming at the junction amounts to 1 base on V and 7 bases on J, and the germline ends lie 14 bases apart. CDR1 and CDR2, looked up from the germline V gene, are SGHTA and FQGNSA. CDR3 length: 16 amino acids, cysteine to phenylalanine. The read is trimmed to its CDR3 DNA, 48 bases read in frame from base 1. The meaning of the sample's time point label: day 60 (about 2 months) after transplantation. The sample's treatment or condition label, decoded: allogeneic hematopoietic cell transplantation with graft depleted of TCRalphabeta T cells and CD19 B cells. The transplant recipients were children given TCRalphabeta/CD19-depleted allogeneic hematopoietic cell grafts. Libraries were constructed by PCR. Data came from an Illumina HiSeq 2500. Molecular barcoding was employed in the preparation of TCR libraries, with unique molecular identifiers being used to normalize TCRbeta repertoire quantification. TCRdb passed the public sequencing reads through fastp at Q25 and MiXCR, retaining productive beta sequences. Identical CDR3 proteins give one entry, which carries the most common genes and DNA. The sample includes tens of thousands of distinct CDR3 sequences, with about 9% observed a single time. 25% to 30% of the sample rests with the top ten.

The sequenced sample was PBMCs, mostly from graft donor cells, obtained 60 days after TCRalphabeta/CD19-depleted stem cell transplant. The chain is encoded by TRBV7-2 joined to TRBJ1-6; the D gene is possibly TRBD1, with 6 bases matching. This clonotype originated in a male patient aged 2 to 9 who had a stem cell transplant for chronic granulomatous disease, so the T cells may come from the graft donor. The DNA reads as follows: TGTGCCAGCAGCTTAGAGGCAGGGAGGGGGAATTCACCCCTCCACTTT. This yields the protein CASSLEAGRGNSPLHF.